This T cell receptor (beta chain) was observed in a study of T cells in Graves' hyperthyroidism and ophthalmopathy. Notes on this clonotype: Antigen: not known.

Germline V lookup: CDR1 SNHLY, CDR2 FYNNEI. CDR3 length: 13 residues. After removal of 9 bases from V and 4 bases from J, the junction contained 5 bases not matched to a gene. Patients were excluded because of uncontrolled infection, other autoimmune disease, pregnancy or lactation. General observations from the study: Blood also carried most thyroid clonotypes expanded above 0.001. Before onset, ophthalmopathy was predicted by the model a median approximately 6.6 months earlier.

It was RNA transcripts that yielded the amplified TCR beta CDR3 regions. A set of HTBI primers served as the primers for a first-round RT-PCR of the TCR CDR3. From the multiplex PCR reads, TCRdb called clonotypes with MiXCR, one entry per CDR3 protein. The sample consists of some 560,000 distinct CDR3 sequences, 12% to 15% of them appearing once. Sample: blood. This TCR came from a middle-aged woman with Graves' hyperthyroidism. The rearrangement links TRBV2 to TRBJ2-5, with TRBD2 identical over 10 bases. CDR3 protein: CARGGLALETQYF. CDR3 bases: TGTGCCAGGGGGGGACTAGCGTTAGAGACCCAGTACTTC.